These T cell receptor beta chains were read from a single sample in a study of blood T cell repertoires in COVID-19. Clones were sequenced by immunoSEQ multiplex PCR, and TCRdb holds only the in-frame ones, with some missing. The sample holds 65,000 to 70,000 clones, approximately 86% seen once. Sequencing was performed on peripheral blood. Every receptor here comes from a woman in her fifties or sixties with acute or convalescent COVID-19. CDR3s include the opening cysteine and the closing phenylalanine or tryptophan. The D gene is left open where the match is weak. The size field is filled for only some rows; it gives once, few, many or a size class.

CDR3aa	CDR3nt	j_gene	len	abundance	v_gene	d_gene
CAGGTGHNSPLHF	TGTGCCGGGGGGACCGGTCATAATTCACCCCTCCACTTT	TRBJ1-6	13	NA	TRBV19	NA
CASSLAFHSPLHF	TGCGCCAGCAGCTTGGCTTTCCATTCACCCCTCCACTTT	TRBJ1-6	13	NA	TRBV5-1	NA
CASSFRLAGDSYNEQFF	TGTGCCAGCAGCTTCCGACTAGCGGGGGACTCTTACAATGAGCAGTTCTTC	TRBJ2-1	17	NA	TRBV11-3	TRBD2
CASRRDERSYEQYF	TGCGCCAGCAGGCGGGACGAACGCTCCTACGAGCAGTACTTC	TRBJ2-7	14	NA	TRBV5-1	NA
CASSLRRQAGELFF	TGCGCCAGCAGCTTGAGGCGACAGGCCGGGGAGCTGTTTTTT	TRBJ2-2	14	NA	TRBV5-1	NA
CATSRDRGSYNEQFF	TGTGCCACCAGCCGAGACAGGGGCTCCTACAATGAGCAGTTCTTC	TRBJ2-1	15	NA	TRBV15	TRBD1
CASSPDISGFTDTQYF	TGTGCCAGCTCACCCGACATCTCGGGATTTACAGATACGCAGTATTTT	TRBJ2-3	16	NA	TRBV18	NA
CASSLVGAGSYEQYF	TGTGCCAGCAGCTTAGTCGGGGCGGGGAGCTACGAGCAGTACTTC	TRBJ2-7	15	NA	TRBV7-9	NA
CASSTRETQYF	TGTGCCAGCAGCACTCGGGAGACCCAGTACTTC	TRBJ2-5	11	NA	TRBV7-8	NA
CSATDLSSYEQYF	TGCAGTGCTACTGACTTGTCCTCCTACGAGCAGTACTTC	TRBJ2-7	13	NA	TRBV20-1	NA
CAISELGLAGEDTQYF	TGTGCCATCAGTGAGCTCGGACTAGCGGGGGAAGATACGCAGTATTTT	TRBJ2-3	16	NA	TRBV10-3	TRBD2
CASSEPAGASPYNEQFF	TGTGCCAGCAGTGAGCCGGCGGGGGCCTCCCCGTACAATGAGCAGTTCTTC	TRBJ2-1	17	NA	TRBV6-1	NA
CASSNGGGAYNEQFF	TGCGCCAGCAGCAACGGGGGGGGCGCCTACAATGAGCAGTTCTTC	TRBJ2-1	15	NA	TRBV5-1	TRBD2
CASGYRGVNFEQYF	TGTGCCAGCGGGTACAGGGGAGTGAACTTCGAGCAGTACTTC	TRBJ2-7	14	NA	TRBV11-2	TRBD1
CAWSTGQASGNTIYF	TGTGCCTGGAGTACGGGACAGGCCTCTGGAAACACCATATATTTT	TRBJ1-3	15	NA	TRBV30	TRBD1
CASSFQTLNTEAFF	TGTGCCAGCAGCTTCCAGACTTTGAACACTGAAGCTTTCTTT	TRBJ1-1	14	NA	TRBV7-2	NA
CASSFPRLAGGPITYNEQFF	TGCGCCAGCAGCTTTCCCCGACTAGCGGGAGGGCCGATAACCTACAATGAGCAGTTCTTC	TRBJ2-1	20	NA	TRBV5-1	TRBD2
CASSSTGDTEAFF	TGTGCCAGTAGTTCGACAGGAGACACTGAAGCTTTCTTT	TRBJ1-1	13	NA	TRBV19	NA
CASSTSGRGTQYF	TGTGCCAGCAGCACTAGCGGCCGGGGGACCCAGTACTTC	TRBJ2-5	13	NA	TRBV28	TRBD2
CASSGGSIYGYTF	TGTGCCAGCAGTGGGGGGAGCATCTATGGCTACACCTTC	TRBJ1-2	13	NA	TRBV28	NA
CASTSERGLLSGELFF	TGCGCCAGCACCTCGGAGAGAGGCCTACTGTCCGGGGAGCTGTTTTTT	TRBJ2-2	16	NA	TRBV5-1	NA
CAISTGEVTGELFF	TGTGCCATCAGTACAGGGGAAGTGACCGGGGAGCTGTTTTTT	TRBJ2-2	14	NA	TRBV10-3	TRBD1
CASSPPWAYSEAFF	TGTGCCAGCAGCCCCCCTTGGGCGTATAGTGAAGCTTTCTTT	TRBJ1-1	14	few	TRBV3-1/TRBV3-2	NA
CASSYGQISTDTQYF	TGTGCCAGCAGCTACGGACAGATTAGCACAGATACGCAGTATTTT	TRBJ2-3	15	NA	TRBV14	NA
CASSWEGRGEAFF	TGTGCCAGTAGTTGGGAGGGGCGAGGTGAAGCTTTCTTT	TRBJ1-1	13	few	TRBV19	NA
CASSYNRVYGANVLTF	TGTGCCAGCAGCTATAACAGGGTGTACGGGGCCAACGTCCTGACTTTC	TRBJ2-6	16	NA	TRBV7-3	NA
CASSLGSLTGELFF	TGTGCCAGCAGCTTAGGTAGTCTGACCGGGGAGCTGTTTTTT	TRBJ2-2	14	once	TRBV7-3	NA
CASSEKGQGAGSPLHF	TGTGCCAGCAGTGAAAAGGGGCAGGGGGCTGGATCACCCCTCCACTTT	TRBJ1-6	16	NA	TRBV2	TRBD1
CASSKRGGLRAQETQYF	TGTGCCAGTAGCAAACGGGGGGGCCTCCGGGCCCAAGAGACCCAGTACTTC	TRBJ2-5	17	NA	TRBV19	TRBD2
CAWSVGQGLGYTF	TGTGCCTGGAGTGTAGGTCAGGGTCTTGGCTACACCTTC	TRBJ1-2	13	NA	TRBV30	NA
CASSPGTPVNSPLHF	TGTGCCAGCTCACCAGGGACTCCTGTCAATTCACCCCTCCACTTT	TRBJ1-6	15	NA	TRBV18	NA
CASSLDSRPGQILTPLHF	TGTGCCAGCAGCTTAGATAGTCGGCCGGGACAGATTTTAACACCCCTCCACTTT	TRBJ1-6	18	once	TRBV7-8	TRBD1
CASSLGTGEVRVGYTF	TGTGCCAGCAGCTTAGGGACAGGGGAGGTTAGGGTCGGCTACACCTTC	TRBJ1-2	16	NA	TRBV7-9	TRBD1
CASSRAQRTDTQYF	TGTGCCAGCAGCCGAGCGCAGAGAACAGATACGCAGTATTTT	TRBJ2-3	14	NA	TRBV7-3	NA
CASRIQGNYGYTF	TGTGCCAGCAGAATACAGGGAAACTATGGCTACACCTTC	TRBJ1-2	13	NA	TRBV28	NA
CSVQTGFPNEKLFF	TGCAGCGTCCAAACAGGTTTCCCTAATGAAAAACTGTTTTTT	TRBJ1-4	14	NA	TRBV29-1	NA
CASSFGAGNTIYF	TGCGCCAGCAGCTTCGGGGCTGGAAACACCATATATTTT	TRBJ1-3	13	NA	TRBV5-1	NA
CATSDSGAGGYDGYTF	TGTGCCACCAGTGATTCGGGGGCAGGGGGGTATGATGGCTACACCTTC	TRBJ1-2	16	NA	TRBV24-1	TRBD1
CSVTGTGIYGYTF	TGCAGCGTCACCGGGACAGGAATCTATGGCTACACCTTC	TRBJ1-2	13	NA	TRBV29-1	TRBD1
CASRTGLAGILFPEQFF	TGTGCCAGCAGGACGGGACTAGCGGGAATCCTTTTCCCTGAGCAGTTCTTC	TRBJ2-1	17	NA	TRBV2	TRBD2
CASSPGSGNTIYF	TGTGCCAGCAGCCCAGGCAGTGGAAACACCATATATTTT	TRBJ1-3	13	NA	TRBV9	NA
CASSEPGRSGTGLYYGYTF	TGCGCCAGCAGTGAACCCGGGAGATCCGGGACAGGGTTGTACTATGGCTACACCTTC	TRBJ1-2	19	NA	TRBV10-2	TRBD1
CASSWAGEQFF	TGTGCCAGCAGCTGGGCGGGAGAGCAGTTCTTC	TRBJ2-1	11	few	TRBV7-8	NA
CASRGQGSEQYF	TGTGCCAGCAGGGGACAGGGTTCCGAGCAGTACTTC	TRBJ2-7	12	once	TRBV27	TRBD1
CATSRDTRAAGNTIYF	TGTGCCACCAGCAGAGATACGAGGGCTGCTGGAAACACCATATATTTT	TRBJ1-3	16	NA	TRBV15	NA
CASSDGTPDTQYF	TGTGCCAGCAGTGACGGGACTCCAGATACGCAGTATTTT	TRBJ2-3	13	few	TRBV6-4	NA
CASSRWTGQATGELFF	TGTGCCAGCAGCCGTTGGACAGGGCAGGCCACCGGGGAGCTGTTTTTT	TRBJ2-2	16	NA	TRBV3-1/TRBV3-2	TRBD1
CASSRGPPGELFF	TGTGCCAGCAGCAGGGGGCCACCCGGGGAGCTGTTTTTT	TRBJ2-2	13	NA	TRBV7-2	TRBD1
CASSPRTGLNEKLFF	TGTGCCAGCAGCCCCAGGACAGGGCTTAATGAAAAACTGTTTTTT	TRBJ1-4	15	NA	TRBV7-2	TRBD1
CASSPGTSGASYNEQFF	TGTGCCAGCAGCCCCGGGACTAGCGGGGCATCCTACAATGAGCAGTTCTTC	TRBJ2-1	17	NA	TRBV11-3	TRBD2
CAISGQGYGYTF	TGTGCCATCAGTGGACAGGGTTATGGCTACACCTTC	TRBJ1-2	12	NA	TRBV10-3	TRBD1
CASSLASTSGPKFF	TGTGCCAGCAGCTTAGCGTCGACTAGCGGCCCAAAGTTCTTC	TRBJ2-1	14	NA	TRBV7-2	TRBD2
CASSYPGRGAGETQYF	TGTGCCAGCAGTTACCCAGGCAGGGGCGCGGGAGAGACCCAGTACTTC	TRBJ2-5	16	NA	TRBV6-6	NA